A selection of T cell receptor beta chains follows, all from one sample in a study of vaccination and CD4 T cells after COVID-19. The antigens of these receptors remain unknown. TCRdb called the PCR reads again in MiXCR, with one record for every CDR3 protein. The table has thousands of distinct CDR3 sequences, over 35% seen once. Specimen: CD4+ T cells from blood, cultured in vitro. These receptors were collected from a human donor in good health. The CDR3 runs from the conserved cysteine through the conserved F or W.

J gene: TRBJ1-6; V gene: TRBV30; CDR3 protein: CAWSGKGGSPLHF
J gene: TRBJ2-2; V gene: TRBV7-2; CDR3 protein: CASRRRGAPNTGELFF
J gene: TRBJ1-2; V gene: TRBV7-3; CDR3 protein: CASSLWPGARDGYTF
J gene: TRBJ1-1; V gene: TRBV6-1; CDR3 protein: CASRKFRGNTEAFF
J gene: TRBJ2-5; V gene: TRBV20-1; CDR3 protein: CSASPGLVETQYF
J gene: TRBJ2-2; V gene: TRBV15; CDR3 protein: CATSRDRGLNTGELFF
J gene: TRBJ1-1; V gene: TRBV28; CDR3 protein: CASSAYRGDTEAFF
J gene: TRBJ1-5; V gene: TRBV6-1; CDR3 protein: CASSRNVGQPQHF
J gene: TRBJ2-5; V gene: TRBV28; CDR3 protein: CASRPGQGANPAWETQYF
J gene: TRBJ2-7; V gene: TRBV2; CDR3 protein: CASDDATYEQYF
J gene: TRBJ1-2; V gene: TRBV7-9; CDR3 protein: CASSTGQGLFSYGYTF
J gene: TRBJ1-1; V gene: TRBV29-1; CDR3 protein: CSVGDVEAFF
J gene: TRBJ2-6; V gene: TRBV7-6; CDR3 protein: CASSLVTDSSGANVLTF
J gene: TRBJ1-2; V gene: TRBV28; CDR3 protein: CAIEAKGDGYTF
J gene: TRBJ1-2; V gene: TRBV5-1; CDR3 protein: CASSWGLPRGNYGYTF
J gene: TRBJ2-1; V gene: TRBV5-1; CDR3 protein: CASSSGLADGNEQFF
J gene: TRBJ2-3; V gene: TRBV20-1; CDR3 protein: CSAHQRAGTDTQYF
J gene: TRBJ2-3; V gene: TRBV10-3; CDR3 protein: CAISEIYDTQYF
J gene: TRBJ2-5; V gene: TRBV10-3; CDR3 protein: CAISLDGQETQYF
J gene: TRBJ2-3; V gene: TRBV15; CDR3 protein: CATRSEWTGSTDTQYF
J gene: TRBJ1-1; V gene: TRBV5-4; CDR3 protein: CASSLGRTTSDEAFF
J gene: TRBJ2-2; V gene: TRBV5-1; CDR3 protein: CASSLDPGVTGELFF
J gene: TRBJ1-3; V gene: TRBV28; CDR3 protein: CASSLLTGNTIYF
J gene: TRBJ2-3; V gene: TRBV7-9; CDR3 protein: CASSNSGGRSTDTQYF
J gene: TRBJ2-1; V gene: TRBV20-1; CDR3 protein: CSASRGLAGFEQFF
J gene: TRBJ2-1; V gene: TRBV6-1; CDR3 protein: CASNALGLKQFF
J gene: TRBJ2-2; V gene: TRBV6-1; CDR3 protein: CAGGLAGGELFF
J gene: TRBJ1-5; V gene: TRBV15; CDR3 protein: CATSRDGGASNQPQHF
J gene: TRBJ2-7; V gene: TRBV1; CDR3 protein: CTSSPLPYEQYF
J gene: TRBJ2-2; V gene: TRBV5-3; CDR3 protein: CARSLMRREGRGTGELFF
J gene: TRBJ1-5; V gene: TRBV6-2/TRBV6-3; CDR3 protein: CASSYGPLNGQPQHF
J gene: TRBJ2-7; V gene: TRBV4-3; CDR3 protein: CASSQGGTGLYEQYF
J gene: TRBJ2-1; V gene: TRBV20-1; CDR3 protein: CSARDRQRGGTFGREQFF
J gene: TRBJ2-5; V gene: TRBV19; CDR3 protein: CASFDRGRETQYF
J gene: TRBJ2-7; V gene: TRBV7-3; CDR3 protein: CASSSGGEQYF
J gene: TRBJ2-6; V gene: TRBV7-8; CDR3 protein: CASSGFTGGSGANVLTF
J gene: TRBJ2-3; V gene: TRBV28; CDR3 protein: CASSNRLAGVVDTQYF
J gene: TRBJ2-2; V gene: TRBV20-1; CDR3 protein: CSASGDGTGIGGELFF
J gene: TRBJ2-6; V gene: TRBV6-1; CDR3 protein: CASSRDRRSGANVLTF
J gene: TRBJ2-7; V gene: TRBV4-3; CDR3 protein: CASSLDRDSFEGGRRTTNEQYF
J gene: TRBJ1-5; V gene: TRBV20-1; CDR3 protein: CSARDRAGGQGERPQHF
J gene: TRBJ2-7; V gene: TRBV6-1; CDR3 protein: CATRTGSVISEQYF
J gene: TRBJ2-7; V gene: TRBV20-1; CDR3 protein: CSAKFYRDGDYEQYF
J gene: TRBJ1-2; V gene: TRBV20-1; CDR3 protein: CSAVTGRGAAGGYTF
J gene: TRBJ1-1; V gene: TRBV7-9; CDR3 protein: CASSRLRGAVANTEAFF
J gene: TRBJ2-1; V gene: TRBV4-3; CDR3 protein: CASSLDGTRGVNEQFF
J gene: TRBJ2-7; V gene: TRBV6-5; CDR3 protein: CASSYSTGYEQYF
J gene: TRBJ2-5; V gene: TRBV6-5; CDR3 protein: CASSYGTERETQYF
J gene: TRBJ1-1; V gene: TRBV27; CDR3 protein: CASSLGRRVNTEAFF
J gene: TRBJ1-1; V gene: TRBV10-3; CDR3 protein: CAISESYGGRAEAFF
J gene: TRBJ2-3; V gene: TRBV27; CDR3 protein: CASSLPGLENPRDTQYF